This TCR beta chain emerged from a study of cytomegalovirus exposure and HLA in healthy donors. V shed 4 bases and J 8 bases; nucleotides not matched to a gene: 13. CDR3 length: 15 amino acids. Germline assignment: CDR1 SQVTM and CDR2 ANQGSEA. About this clone: Its antigen is undetermined.

Study-wide results and limits: Among the sequence variants, a highly shared cluster was likely an artifact of sequencing. Presence/absence analyses assumed roughly uniform sequencing depth across donors, which may not hold.

The primer mix had 60 Vbeta and 13 Jbeta primers. Here immunoSEQ multiplex PCR was the method, and the copy in TCRdb shows in-frame clones only, minus some. The sample's table shows roughly 200,000 clones. Sequencing input: PBMCs. The V gene is TRBV29-1, the J gene TRBJ1-3, with TRBD1 matching 8 bases. The sequence was collected from a young man in good health and CMV-seronegative. CDR3 amino acids: CSVGGQDLQRDTIYF. CDR3 in DNA: TGCAGCGTTGGGGGACAGGACCTCCAGAGGGACACCATATATTTT.